This T cell receptor beta chain was observed in a study of blood T cell repertoires in COVID-19. Here immunoSEQ multiplex PCR was the method, and the copy in TCRdb shows in-frame clones only, minus some. The sample records some 250,000 clones, around 86% being singletons. The CDR3 is 11 residues long. Trimming pared 1 base from V and 6 bases from J, leaving 4 bases between. Germline-derived CDR1 and CDR2 are LGHNA and YSLEER. The sequenced sample was peripheral blood. The TCR was taken from a woman aged 30 to 39 who had recovered from COVID-19. V is TRBV4-3 and J is TRBJ2-7; D is ambiguous. In nucleotides, the CDR3 is TGCGCCAGCAGCCAAGGTAGCGAGCAGTACTTC. This codes for CASSQGSEQYF.